The 14 T cell receptor beta chains below were found in one sample sequenced in a study of blood T cell repertoires in COVID-19. Generated by immunoSEQ multiplex PCR, the TCRdb table keeps only in-frame clones and is missing some. The sample holds some 210,000 clones; 84% are singletons and the top ten take 7.6%. Sample: peripheral blood. All receptors derive from a woman aged 50 to 60 with active or convalescent COVID-19.

The chain links TRBV6-1 to TRBJ1-6, with D perhaps TRBD1 (6 bases). V lost 2 bases to trimming and J lost 7 bases, with 6 bases between them. The CDR3 contains 13 residues. CDR1 and CDR2 (germline): MNHNS, SASEGT. This CDR3 reads CASSEQGNSPLHF. The CDR3 DNA sequence: TGTGCCAGCAGTGAACAGGGGAATTCACCCCTCCACTTT.

The chain is built from TRBV19 and TRBJ1-1; tentative D call: TRBD1 (5 bases). Germline V gene sequence: CDR1 LNHDA, CDR2 SQIVND (reference sequence). The CDR3 has 12 residues. Trimming shortened V by 8 bases and J by 4 bases, and 11 bases separated the two germline ends. The CDR3 sequence: CASEVQGTEAFF. CDR3 bases: TGTGCCAGTGAGGTCCAGGGCACTGAAGCTTTCTTT.

The rearrangement joins TRBV28 to TRBJ1-3, with D hard to call. Trimming left V 5 bases short and J 3 bases short, with 17 bases between. This CDR3 is 16 amino acids long. Germline CDR1 MDHEN, CDR2 SYDVKM. The CDR3 region has the DNA TGTGCCAGCAGTGTTCACGCGGGAATAGTTGGAAACACCATATATTTT. This translates into CASSVHAGIVGNTIYF.

The J gene is TRBJ1-2, the V gene TRBV18; 7 nucleotides align to TRBD1. The CDR3 is 13 amino acids. V lost 6 bases, J lost 2 bases, and 3 bases stayed unmatched. Germline V CDR1 and CDR2: KGHSH, LQKENI. The CDR3 spells CASSSGQNYGYTF. The CDR3 DNA follows: TGTGCCAGCTCCTCGGGACAGAACTATGGCTACACCTTC.

The chain joins TRBV4-1 to TRBJ2-3; TRBD2 matches at 9 bases. The CDR3 is 17 amino acids. The germline gives CDR1 MGHRA, CDR2 YSYEKL. The V gene end was trimmed by 1 base and the J gene end by 3 bases; junction bases not matched to a gene: 8. The CDR3 is CASSQVLRGGRTDTQYF. The CDR3 DNA reads as TGCGCCAGCAGCCAAGTCTTGCGGGGGGGGAGGACAGATACGCAGTATTTT.

The CDR3 region has the DNA TGTGCCAGCAGCCTCCGAGTTGATCAGCCCCAGCATTTT. Translating gives CASSLRVDQPQHF. The chain combines TRBV3-1 (or the pseudogene TRBV3-2) with TRBJ1-5; D is uncertain. CDR3 length equals 13 residues. V was pared by 4 bases and J by 5 bases, with 9 bases between. CDR1 is LGHDT, CDR2 YNNKEL, per germline (reference sequence).

The chain is built from TRBV1 and TRBJ2-3; the table gives TRBD2 as D, unverified against the DNA. TRBV1 is tagged as a pseudogene. The length of the CDR3 is 16 residues. CDR3: CTSSSTSGSIRDTQYF. The CDR3 DNA sequence: TGCACCAGCAGCTCAACTAGCGGGAGTATCCGGGATACGCAGTATTTT.

The genes are TRBV24-1 and TRBJ2-1; weak D call: TRBD2 (6 bases). Germline loops: CDR1 KGHDR, CDR2 SFDVKD. The CDR3 runs to 16 residues. The V gene lost 4 bases and the J gene lost 4 bases, with 16 bases spanning the gap. The CDR3 region has the DNA TGTGCCACCAGTGACGCCGGTGGTGCGGGATACAATGAGCAGTTCTTC. Translated: CATSDAGGAGYNEQFF.

V is TRBV2 and J is TRBJ2-1; 8 positions agree with TRBD2. The CDR3 loop spans 14 amino acids. The junction had 7 bases not matched to a gene; V was cut back by 5 bases and J by 7 bases. Germline values: CDR1 SNHLY, CDR2 FYNNEI. The CDR3 bases are TGTGCCAGCAGTCTAGGGACTAGTGGGAATGAGCAGTTCTTC. Encoded protein: CASSLGTSGNEQFF.

As to this clone: This sample also contains other DNA sequences that code for the same CDR3. V and J are TRBV7-9 and TRBJ2-3, with 10 bases identical to TRBD2. The CDR3 runs to 14 residues. Germline CDR1 is SEHNR and CDR2 is FQNEAQ (reference sequence). With V trimmed by 1 base and J by 6 bases, 1 base remained unmatched. The CDR3 DNA is TGTGCCAGCAGCTTAGGACTAGCGGGCGATACGCAGTATTTT. Translation gives CASSLGLAGDTQYF.

The V gene is TRBV5-6, the J gene TRBJ1-6; TRBD1 matches 8 bases. With 8 bases clipped from V and 7 bases from J, the junction kept 8 bases outside the gene matches. The germline V gene encodes CDR1 SGHDT and CDR2 YYEEEE. This CDR3 is 14 amino acids long. For the CDR3, the DNA is TGTGCCAGTGAGCCGGGACAGGCGAATTCACCCCTCCACTTT. Translation gives CASEPGQANSPLHF.

The chain joins TRBV15 to TRBJ1-2; 9 nucleotides line up with TRBD1. The germline V gene encodes CDR1 LNHNV and CDR2 YYDKDF (reference sequence). V lost 0 bases, J lost 4 bases, and 0 bases stayed unmatched. The CDR3 is 14 residues long. CDR3 DNA: TGTGCCACCAGCAGAGAGGGACAGGGCTATGGCTACACCTTC. It encodes CATSREGQGYGYTF.

This clone was counted a single time. This chain links TRBV19 with TRBJ1-6; TRBD1 matches at 7 bases. With V trimmed by 9 bases and J by 0 bases, 11 bases remained unmatched. Looked up from germline, CDR1 is LNHDA and CDR2 is SQIVND (reference sequence). This CDR3 contains 17 residues. CDR3: CASQTRQGSSYNSPLHF. Written as DNA, the CDR3 is TGTGCCAGCCAGACAAGACAGGGAAGCTCCTATAATTCACCCCTCCACTTT.

V is TRBV6-5 and J is TRBJ1-2; D is unclear. Germline CDR1 reads MNHEY; CDR2 reads SVGAGI. The CDR3 extends over 13 amino acids. V lost 8 bases, J lost 0 bases, and 10 bases lay in between. The CDR3 DNA sequence: TGTGCCAGCTCTCGAGAGGCTAACTATGGCTACACCTTC. It translates to CASSREANYGYTF.